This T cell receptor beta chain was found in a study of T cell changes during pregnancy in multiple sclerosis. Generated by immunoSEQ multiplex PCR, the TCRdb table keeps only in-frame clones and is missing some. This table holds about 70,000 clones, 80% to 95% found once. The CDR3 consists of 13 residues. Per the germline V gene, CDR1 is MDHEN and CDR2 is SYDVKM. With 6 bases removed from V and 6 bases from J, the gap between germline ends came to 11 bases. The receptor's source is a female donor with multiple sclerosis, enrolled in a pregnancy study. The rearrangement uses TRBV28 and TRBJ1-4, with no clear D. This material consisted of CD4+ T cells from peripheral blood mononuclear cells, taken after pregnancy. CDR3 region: CASRTSGYEKLFF. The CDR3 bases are TGTGCCAGCAGGACTTCGGGTTATGAAAAACTGTTTTTT.